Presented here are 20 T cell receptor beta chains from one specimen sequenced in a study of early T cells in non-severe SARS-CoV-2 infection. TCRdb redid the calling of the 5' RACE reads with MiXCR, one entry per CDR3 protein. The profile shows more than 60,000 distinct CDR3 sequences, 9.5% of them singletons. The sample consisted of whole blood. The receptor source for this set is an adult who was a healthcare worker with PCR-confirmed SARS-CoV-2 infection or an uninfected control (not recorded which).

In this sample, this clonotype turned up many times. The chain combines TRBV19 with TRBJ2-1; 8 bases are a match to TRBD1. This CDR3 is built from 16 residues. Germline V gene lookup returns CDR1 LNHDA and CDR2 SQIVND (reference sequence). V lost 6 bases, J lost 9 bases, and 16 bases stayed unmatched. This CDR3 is CASRLSGQVTSSEQFF. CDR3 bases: TGTGCCAGTAGGTTATCGGGACAGGTAACCTCAAGTGAGCAGTTCTTC. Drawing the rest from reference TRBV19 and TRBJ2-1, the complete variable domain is DGGITQSPKYLFRKEGQNVTLSCEQNLNHDAMYWYRQDPGQGLRLIYYSQIVNDFQKGDIAEGYSVSREKKESFPLTVTSAQKNPTAFYLCASRLSGQVTSSEQFFGPGTRLTVL.

In nucleotides, the CDR3 is TGTGCCAGCTCACCACCACTCGCGGGGGCCCGCCCTAGCACAGATACGCAGTATTTT. It is translated as CASSPPLAGARPSTDTQYF. J is TRBJ2-3 and V is TRBV18, with a weak D call TRBD2 (7 bases). The V gene lost 0 bases and the J gene lost 0 bases, with 19 bases spanning the gap. Germline V gene data show CDR1 as KGHSH and CDR2 as LQKENI. The CDR3 is 19 amino acids.

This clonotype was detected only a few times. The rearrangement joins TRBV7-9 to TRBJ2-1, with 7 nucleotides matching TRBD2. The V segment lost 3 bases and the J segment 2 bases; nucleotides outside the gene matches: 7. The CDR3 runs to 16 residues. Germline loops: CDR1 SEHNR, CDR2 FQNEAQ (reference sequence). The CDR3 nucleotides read TGTGCCAGCAGCTTCAGGCGGGAGTCCCCCTACAATGAGCAGTTCTTC. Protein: CASSFRRESPYNEQFF.

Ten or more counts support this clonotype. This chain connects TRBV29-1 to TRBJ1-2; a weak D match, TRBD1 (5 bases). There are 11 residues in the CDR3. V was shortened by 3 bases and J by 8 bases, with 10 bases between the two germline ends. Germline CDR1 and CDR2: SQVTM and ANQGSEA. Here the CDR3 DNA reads TGCAGCGTTGAGAGACAGTACGGCTACACCTTC. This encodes CSVERQYGYTF.

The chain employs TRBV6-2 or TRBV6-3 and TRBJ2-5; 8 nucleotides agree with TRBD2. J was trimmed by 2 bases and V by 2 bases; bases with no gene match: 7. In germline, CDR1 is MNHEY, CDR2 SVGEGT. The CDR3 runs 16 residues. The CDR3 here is CASSYERELWQETQYF. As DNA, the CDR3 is TGTGCCAGCAGTTACGAGCGGGAGTTATGGCAAGAGACCCAGTACTTC.

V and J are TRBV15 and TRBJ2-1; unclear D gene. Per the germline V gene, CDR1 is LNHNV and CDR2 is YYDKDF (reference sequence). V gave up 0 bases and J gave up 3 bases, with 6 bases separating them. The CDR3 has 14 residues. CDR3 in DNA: TGTGCCACCAGCAGAGATCAGGACTACAATGAGCAGTTCTTC. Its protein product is CATSRDQDYNEQFF.

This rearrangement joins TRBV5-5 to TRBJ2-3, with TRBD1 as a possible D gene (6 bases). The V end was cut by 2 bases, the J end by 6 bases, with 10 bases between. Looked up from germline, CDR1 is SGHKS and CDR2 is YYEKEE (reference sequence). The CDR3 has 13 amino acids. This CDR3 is CASSLQGSDTQYF. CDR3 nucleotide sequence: TGTGCCAGCAGCTTACAGGGATCCGATACGCAGTATTTT.

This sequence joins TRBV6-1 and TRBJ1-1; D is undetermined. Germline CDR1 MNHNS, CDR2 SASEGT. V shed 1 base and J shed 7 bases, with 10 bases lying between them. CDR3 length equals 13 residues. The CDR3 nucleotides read TGTGCCAGCAGTGAAGGGGGTCGTGGTGAAGCTTTCTTT. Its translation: CASSEGGRGEAFF.

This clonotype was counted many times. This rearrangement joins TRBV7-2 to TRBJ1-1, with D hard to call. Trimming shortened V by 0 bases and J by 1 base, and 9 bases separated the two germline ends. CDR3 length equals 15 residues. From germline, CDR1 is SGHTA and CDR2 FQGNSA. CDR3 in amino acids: CASSLARRKNTEAFF. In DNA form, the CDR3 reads TGTGCCAGCAGCTTAGCGAGGAGGAAGAACACTGAAGCTTTCTTT.

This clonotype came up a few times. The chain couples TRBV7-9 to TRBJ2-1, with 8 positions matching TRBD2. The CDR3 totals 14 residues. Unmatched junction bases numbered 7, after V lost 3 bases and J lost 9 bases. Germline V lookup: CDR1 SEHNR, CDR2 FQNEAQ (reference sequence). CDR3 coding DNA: TGTGCCAGCAGCTTCGCGGGACTAGTAAGTGAGCAGTTCTTC. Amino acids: CASSFAGLVSEQFF.

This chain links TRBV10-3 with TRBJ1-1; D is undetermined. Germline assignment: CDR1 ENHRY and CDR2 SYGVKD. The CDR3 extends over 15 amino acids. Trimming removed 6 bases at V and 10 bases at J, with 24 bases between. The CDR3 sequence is CAISPERVIGVGAFF. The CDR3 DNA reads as TGTGCCATCAGCCCGGAAAGAGTTATAGGAGTTGGAGCTTTCTTT.

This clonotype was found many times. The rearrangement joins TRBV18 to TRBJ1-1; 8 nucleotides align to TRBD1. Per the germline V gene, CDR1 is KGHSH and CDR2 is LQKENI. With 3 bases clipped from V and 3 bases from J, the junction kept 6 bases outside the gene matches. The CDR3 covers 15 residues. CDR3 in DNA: TGTGCCAGCTCACCCGGAACAGGGGGTCACACTGAAGCTTTCTTT. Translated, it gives CASSPGTGGHTEAFF.

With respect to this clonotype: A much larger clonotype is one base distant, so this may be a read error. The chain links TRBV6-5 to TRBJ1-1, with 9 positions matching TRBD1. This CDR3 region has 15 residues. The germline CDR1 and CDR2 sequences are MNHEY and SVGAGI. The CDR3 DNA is TGTGCCAACAGTTCCTTGACAGGGGGTGACACTGAAGCTTTCTTT. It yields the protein CANSSLTGGDTEAFF.

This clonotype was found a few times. The CDR3 reads CASSASTGHEQFF. In DNA, the CDR3 is TGTGCCAGCAGCGCCTCTACGGGCCATGAGCAGTTCTTC. The gene calls are TRBV9 and TRBJ2-1; unclear D gene. With 3 bases removed from V and 8 bases from J, the gap between germline ends came to 12 bases. Germline V gene data show CDR1 as SGDLS and CDR2 as YYNGEE. The CDR3 spans 13 residues.

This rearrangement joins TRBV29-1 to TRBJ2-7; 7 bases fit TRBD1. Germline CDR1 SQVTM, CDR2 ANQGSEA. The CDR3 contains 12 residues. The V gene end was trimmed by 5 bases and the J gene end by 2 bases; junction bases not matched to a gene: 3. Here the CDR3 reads CSVNRGTYEQYF. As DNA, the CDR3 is TGCAGCGTTAACAGGGGCACCTACGAGCAGTACTTC.

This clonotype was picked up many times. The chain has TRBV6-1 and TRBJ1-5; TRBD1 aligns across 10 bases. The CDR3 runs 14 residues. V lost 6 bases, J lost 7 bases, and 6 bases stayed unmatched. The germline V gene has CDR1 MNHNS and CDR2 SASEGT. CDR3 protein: CASRRDRGGQPQHF. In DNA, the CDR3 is TGTGCCAGCAGACGGGACAGGGGTGGACAGCCCCAGCATTTT.

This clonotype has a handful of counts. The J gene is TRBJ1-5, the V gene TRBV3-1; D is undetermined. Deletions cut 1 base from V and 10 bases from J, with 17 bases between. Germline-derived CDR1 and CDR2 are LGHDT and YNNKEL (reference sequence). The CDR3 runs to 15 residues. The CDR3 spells CASSQGHSVSAPQHF. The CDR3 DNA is TGTGCCAGCAGCCAAGGACATTCGGTATCAGCCCCCCAGCATTTT.

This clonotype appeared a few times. The CDR3 DNA reads TGCAGTGCCACCCGGACAGGGTTAGAGACCCAGTACTTC. Translated: CSATRTGLETQYF. The J gene is TRBJ2-5, the V gene TRBV20-1, with 8 bases aligning to TRBD1. CDR1 DFQATT and CDR2 SNEGSKA come from the germline V gene (reference sequence). With 6 bases clipped from V and 4 bases from J, the junction kept 7 bases outside the gene matches. This CDR3 is built from 13 residues.

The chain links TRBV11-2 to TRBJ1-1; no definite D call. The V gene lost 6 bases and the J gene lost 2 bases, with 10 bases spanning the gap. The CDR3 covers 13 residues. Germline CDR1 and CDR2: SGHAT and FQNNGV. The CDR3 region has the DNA TGTGCCAGCAGGTCTGAGGTAAACACTGAAGCTTTCTTT. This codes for CASRSEVNTEAFF. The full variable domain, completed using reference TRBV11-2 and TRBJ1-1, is EAGVAQSPRYKIIEKRQSVAFWCNPISGHATLYWYQQILGQGPKLLIQFQNNGVVDDSQLPKDRFSAERLKGVDSTLKIQPAKLEDSAVYLCASRSEVNTEAFFGQGTRLTVV.

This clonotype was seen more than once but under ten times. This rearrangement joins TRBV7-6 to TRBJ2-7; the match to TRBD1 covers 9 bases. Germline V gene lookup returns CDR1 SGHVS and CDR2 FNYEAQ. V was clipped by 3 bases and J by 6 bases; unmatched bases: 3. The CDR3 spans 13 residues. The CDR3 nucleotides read TGTGCCAGCAGCTTGAGGACAGGGGTCGAGCAGTACTTC. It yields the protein CASSLRTGVEQYF.